This T cell receptor beta chain was obtained from a study of shared clonotypes between healthy human individuals. Study observations and caveats: In general, naive subsets displayed greater estimated richness than memory subsets did. Genetic and exposure-history diversity was limited by the few donors.

Remarks on this clone: Its antigen is as yet unknown.

Researchers partitioned CD4+ cells into CD45RA+ naive and CD45RA-negative memory subsets. Source study methods: In the immunoSEQ data, sequences were junction-only and lacked quality scores, so filtering differed. Only in-frame clones appear in the TCRdb table, and some are missing; sequencing was by immunoSEQ multiplex PCR. V and J calls and clone size are copied from that table; D and trimming were computed from the DNA. The repertoire holds some 1.4 million clones, with approximately 96% as singletons. This sequence was found in a man aged 30-40 years in good health. Sequenced input: naive CD4+ T cells sorted from blood. Regarding subset: CD45RA+ positively selected.

CDR3 residues: CASSRGGVTEAFF. The CDR3 coding sequence is TGTGCCAGCAGCCGGGGGGGAGTCACTGAAGCTTTCTTT. The chain has TRBV28 and TRBJ1-1, with D tentatively TRBD1 (5 bases). Looked up from germline, CDR1 is MDHEN and CDR2 is SYDVKM. Trimming stripped 6 bases from V and 4 bases from J, with 12 bases between. The length of the CDR3 is 13 residues.